This TCR beta chain was sequenced for a study of response to subunit inactivated influenza vaccine. General observations from the study: Seasonal influenza vaccination, on each occasion, was suggested by the authors to recruit few new T cells.

TCRdb fed the RT-PCR reads into MiXCR, producing one record per CDR3 protein. Seen here are more than 450,000 distinct CDR3 sequences, approximately 7.6% observed once, and the top ten hold 10% to 15%. The CDR3 is made up of 15 amino acids. The germline V gene has CDR1 DFQATT and CDR2 SNEGSKA (reference sequence). V lost 6 bases to trimming and J lost 1 base; unmatched junction nucleotides: 9. On this clonotype: The target antigen is unknown.

This receptor was identified in a man aged 50 to 69 who received an inactivated influenza vaccine. The chain joins TRBV20-1 to TRBJ2-4; 7 bases align to TRBD1. Sequencing was performed on PBMCs from blood, taken less than 30 months after vaccination. CDR3 DNA sequence: TGCAGTGCCGTAGGGGGCACGGTCGCCAAAAACATTCAGTACTTC. It encodes CSAVGGTVAKNIQYF.